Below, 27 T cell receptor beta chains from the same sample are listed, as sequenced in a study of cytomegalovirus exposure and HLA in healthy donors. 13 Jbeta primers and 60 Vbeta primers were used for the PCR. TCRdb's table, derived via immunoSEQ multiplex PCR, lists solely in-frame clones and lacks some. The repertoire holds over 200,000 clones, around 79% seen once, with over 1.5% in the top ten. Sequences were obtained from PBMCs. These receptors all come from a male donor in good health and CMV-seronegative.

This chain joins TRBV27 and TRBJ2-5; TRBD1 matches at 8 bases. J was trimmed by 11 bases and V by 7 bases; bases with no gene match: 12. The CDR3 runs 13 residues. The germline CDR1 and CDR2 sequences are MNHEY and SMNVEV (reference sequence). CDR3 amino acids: CASTGTVDREQYF. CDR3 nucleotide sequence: TGTGCCAGCACCGGGACAGTGGACAGGGAGCAGTACTTC.

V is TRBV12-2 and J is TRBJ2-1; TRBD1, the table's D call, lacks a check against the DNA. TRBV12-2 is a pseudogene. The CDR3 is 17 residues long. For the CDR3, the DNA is TGTGCAAGTCGCTGTAATATAAGGGGAACAATCTACAATGAGCAGTTCTTC. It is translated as CASRCNIRGTIYNEQFF.

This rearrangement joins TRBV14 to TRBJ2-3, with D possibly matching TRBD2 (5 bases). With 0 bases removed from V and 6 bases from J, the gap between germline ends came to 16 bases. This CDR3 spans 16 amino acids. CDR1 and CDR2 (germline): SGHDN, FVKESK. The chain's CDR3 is CASSQDLVLAGDTQYF. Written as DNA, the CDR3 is TGTGCCAGCAGCCAAGATCTTGTGCTAGCTGGGGATACGCAGTATTTT.

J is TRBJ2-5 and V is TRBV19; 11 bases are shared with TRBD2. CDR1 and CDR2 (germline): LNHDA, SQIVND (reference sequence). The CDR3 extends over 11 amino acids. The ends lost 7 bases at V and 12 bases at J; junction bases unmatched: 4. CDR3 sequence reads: CASTSGRLKYF. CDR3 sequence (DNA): TGTGCCAGTACTAGCGGGAGGCTGAAGTACTTC. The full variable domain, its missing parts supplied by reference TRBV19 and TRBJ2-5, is DGGITQSPKYLFRKEGQNVTLSCEQNLNHDAMYWYRQDPGQGLRLIYYSQIVNDFQKGDIAEGYSVSREKKESFPLTVTSAQKNPTAFYLCASTSGRLKYFGPGTRLLVL.

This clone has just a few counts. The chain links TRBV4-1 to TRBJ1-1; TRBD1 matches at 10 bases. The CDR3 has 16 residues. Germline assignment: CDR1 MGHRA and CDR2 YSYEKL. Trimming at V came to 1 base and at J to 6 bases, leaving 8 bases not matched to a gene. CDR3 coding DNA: TGCGCCAGCAGCCAAGTCCTAACGACAGGGGGCCCTGAAGCTTTCTTT. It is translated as CASSQVLTTGGPEAFF.

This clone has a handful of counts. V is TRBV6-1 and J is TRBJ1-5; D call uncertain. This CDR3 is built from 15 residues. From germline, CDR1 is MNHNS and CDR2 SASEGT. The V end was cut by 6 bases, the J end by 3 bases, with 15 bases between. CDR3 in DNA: TGTGCCAGCAGAGGCGCGGGGTCACCCAATCAGCCCCAGCATTTT. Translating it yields CASRGAGSPNQPQHF.

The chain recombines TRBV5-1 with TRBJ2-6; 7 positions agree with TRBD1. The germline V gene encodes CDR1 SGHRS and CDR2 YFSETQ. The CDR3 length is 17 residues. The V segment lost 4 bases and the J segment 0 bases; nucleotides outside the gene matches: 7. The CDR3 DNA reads TGCGCCAGCAGCCTTCGGACAGGCGTCTCTGGGGCCAACGTCCTGACTTTC. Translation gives CASSLRTGVSGANVLTF.

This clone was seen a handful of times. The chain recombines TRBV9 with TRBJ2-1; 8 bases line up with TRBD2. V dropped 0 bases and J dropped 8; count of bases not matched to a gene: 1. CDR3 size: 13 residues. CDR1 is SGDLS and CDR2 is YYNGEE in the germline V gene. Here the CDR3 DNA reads TGTGCCAGCAGCGTAGAAGCGGGGGATGAGCAGTTCTTC. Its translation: CASSVEAGDEQFF.

This chain's CDR3 is CASSPGSELPYEQYF. DNA of the CDR3: TGTGCCAGCAGCCCGGGGTCGGAGCTTCCGTACGAGCAGTACTTC. The chain links TRBV11-2 to TRBJ2-7; D perhaps matches TRBD2 (5 bases). V shed 5 bases and J shed 4 bases, with 18 bases lying between them. Germline V gives CDR1 SGHAT, CDR2 FQNNGV. The length of the CDR3 is 15 residues. Based on the CDR3 plus reference TRBV11-2 and TRBJ2-7, the full variable domain is EAGVAQSPRYKIIEKRQSVAFWCNPISGHATLYWYQQILGQGPKLLIQFQNNGVVDDSQLPKDRFSAERLKGVDSTLKIQPAKLEDSAVYLCASSPGSELPYEQYFGPGTRLTVT.

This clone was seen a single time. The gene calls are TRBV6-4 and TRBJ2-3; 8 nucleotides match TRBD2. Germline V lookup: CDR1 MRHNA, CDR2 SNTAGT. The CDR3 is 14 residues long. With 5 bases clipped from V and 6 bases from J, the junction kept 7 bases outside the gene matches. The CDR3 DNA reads TGTGCCAGCAGTCCCGGACTAGCTACGGATACGCAGTATTTT. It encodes CASSPGLATDTQYF.

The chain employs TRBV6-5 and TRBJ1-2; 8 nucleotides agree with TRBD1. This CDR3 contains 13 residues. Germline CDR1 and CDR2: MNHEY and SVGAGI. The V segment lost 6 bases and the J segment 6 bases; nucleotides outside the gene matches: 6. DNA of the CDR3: TGTGCCAGCAGCCCACAGGACAGGGATGGCTACACCTTC. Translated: CASSPQDRDGYTF.

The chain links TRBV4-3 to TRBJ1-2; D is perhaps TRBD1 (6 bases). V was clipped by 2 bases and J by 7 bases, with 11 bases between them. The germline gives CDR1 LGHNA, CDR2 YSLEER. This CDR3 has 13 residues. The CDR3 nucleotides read TGCGCCAGCAGCCAACGGGGGGCGGTTGGCTACACCTTC. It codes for CASSQRGAVGYTF.

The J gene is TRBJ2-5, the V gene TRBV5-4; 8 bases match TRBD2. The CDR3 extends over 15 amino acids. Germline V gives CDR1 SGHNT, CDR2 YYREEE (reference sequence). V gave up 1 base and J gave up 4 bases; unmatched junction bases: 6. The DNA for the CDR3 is TGTGCCAGCAGCTTGTACGGGAGGGCTGCAGAGACCCAGTACTTC. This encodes CASSLYGRAAETQYF.

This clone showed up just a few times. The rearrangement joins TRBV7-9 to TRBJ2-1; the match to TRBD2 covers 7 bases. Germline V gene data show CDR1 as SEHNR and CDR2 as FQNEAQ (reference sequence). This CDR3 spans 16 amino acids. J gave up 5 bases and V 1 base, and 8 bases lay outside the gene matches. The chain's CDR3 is CASSLVVGGPNNEQFF. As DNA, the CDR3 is TGTGCCAGCAGCTTAGTGGTGGGAGGGCCAAACAATGAGCAGTTCTTC.

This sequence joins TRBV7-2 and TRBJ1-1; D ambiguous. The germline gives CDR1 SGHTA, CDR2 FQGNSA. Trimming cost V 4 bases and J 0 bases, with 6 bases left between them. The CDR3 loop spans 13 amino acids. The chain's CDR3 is CASSYSLNTEAFF. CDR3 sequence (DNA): TGTGCCAGCAGCTACTCCCTGAACACTGAAGCTTTCTTT.

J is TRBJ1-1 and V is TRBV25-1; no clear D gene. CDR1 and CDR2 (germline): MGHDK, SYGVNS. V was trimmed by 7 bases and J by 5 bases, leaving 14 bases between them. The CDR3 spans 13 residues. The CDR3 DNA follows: TGTGCCAGCACGCCTTGGTCGGGGACTGAAGCTTTCTTT. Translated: CASTPWSGTEAFF.

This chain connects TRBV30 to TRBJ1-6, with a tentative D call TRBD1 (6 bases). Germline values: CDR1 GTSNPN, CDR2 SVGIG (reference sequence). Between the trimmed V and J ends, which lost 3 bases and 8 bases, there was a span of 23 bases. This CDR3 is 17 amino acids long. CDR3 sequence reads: CAWSPLPAGTLDSPLHF. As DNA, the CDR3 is TGTGCCTGGAGCCCCTTACCCGCCGGGACACTAGATTCACCCCTCCACTTT.

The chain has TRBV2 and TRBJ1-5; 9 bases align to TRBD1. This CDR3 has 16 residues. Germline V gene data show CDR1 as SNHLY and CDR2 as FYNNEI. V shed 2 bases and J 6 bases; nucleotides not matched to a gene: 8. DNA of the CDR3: TGTGCCAGCAGTGAATCATGGGACAGGGTCGGTCAGCCCCAGCATTTT. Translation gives CASSESWDRVGQPQHF.

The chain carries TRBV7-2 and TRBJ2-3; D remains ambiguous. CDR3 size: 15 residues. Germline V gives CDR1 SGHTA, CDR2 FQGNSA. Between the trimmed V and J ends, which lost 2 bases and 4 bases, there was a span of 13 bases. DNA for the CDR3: TGTGCCAGCAGCTTATTAGGAAGAGGCGCAGATACGCAGTATTTT. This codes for CASSLLGRGADTQYF.

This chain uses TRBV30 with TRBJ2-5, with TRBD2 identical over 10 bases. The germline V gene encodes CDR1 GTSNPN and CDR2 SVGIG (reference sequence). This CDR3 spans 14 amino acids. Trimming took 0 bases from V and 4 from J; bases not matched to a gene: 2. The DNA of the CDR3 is TGTGCCTGGAGTGTTTCTAGCGGGGGAGAGACCCAGTACTTC. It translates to CAWSVSSGGETQYF.

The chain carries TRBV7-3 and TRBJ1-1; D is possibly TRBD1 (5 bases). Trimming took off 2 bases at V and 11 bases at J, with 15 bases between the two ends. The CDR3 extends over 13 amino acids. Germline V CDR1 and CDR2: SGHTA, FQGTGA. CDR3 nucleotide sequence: TGTGCCAGCAGCTTAGTTGGGACTGCCCCCGCTTTCTTT. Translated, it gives CASSLVGTAPAFF.

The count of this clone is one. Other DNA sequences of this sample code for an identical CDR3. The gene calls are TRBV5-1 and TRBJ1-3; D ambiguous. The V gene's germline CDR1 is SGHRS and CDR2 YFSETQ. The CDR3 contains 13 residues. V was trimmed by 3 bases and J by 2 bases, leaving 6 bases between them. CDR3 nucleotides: TGCGCCAGCAGCTCCACTACTGGAAACACCATATATTTT. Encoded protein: CASSSTTGNTIYF.

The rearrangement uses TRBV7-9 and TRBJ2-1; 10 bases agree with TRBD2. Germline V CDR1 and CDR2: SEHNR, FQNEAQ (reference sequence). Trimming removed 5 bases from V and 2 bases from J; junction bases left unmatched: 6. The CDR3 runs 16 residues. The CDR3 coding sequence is TGTGCCAGCAGCCCCCGGACTAGCGGCCCCTACAATGAGCAGTTCTTC. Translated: CASSPRTSGPYNEQFF.

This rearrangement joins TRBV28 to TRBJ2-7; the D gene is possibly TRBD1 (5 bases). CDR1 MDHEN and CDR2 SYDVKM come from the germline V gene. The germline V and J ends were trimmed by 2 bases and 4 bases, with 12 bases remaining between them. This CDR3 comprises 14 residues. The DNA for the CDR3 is TGTGCCAGCAGTTTAAGGCCGCGACAGTACGAGCAGTACTTC. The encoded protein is CASSLRPRQYEQYF.

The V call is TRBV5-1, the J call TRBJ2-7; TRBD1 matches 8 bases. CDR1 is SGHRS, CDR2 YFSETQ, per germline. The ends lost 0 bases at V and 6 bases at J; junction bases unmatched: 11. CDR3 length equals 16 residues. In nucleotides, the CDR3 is TGCGCCAGCAGCTTGGCTCTTCAGGGGGCGTCTGCCGAGCAGTACTTC. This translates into CASSLALQGASAEQYF. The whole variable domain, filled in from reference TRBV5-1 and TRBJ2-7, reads KAGVTQTPRYLIKTRGQQVTLSCSPISGHRSVSWYQQTPGQGLQFLFEYFSETQRNKGNFPGRFSGRQFSNSRSEMNVSTLELGDSALYLCASSLALQGASAEQYFGPGTRLTVT.

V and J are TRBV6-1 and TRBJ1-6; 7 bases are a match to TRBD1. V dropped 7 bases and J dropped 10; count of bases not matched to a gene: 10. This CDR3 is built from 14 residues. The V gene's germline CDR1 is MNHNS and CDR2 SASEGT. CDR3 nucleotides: TGTGCCAGCACCCGGGACAGACGAGGATCACCCCTCCACTTT. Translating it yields CASTRDRRGSPLHF.

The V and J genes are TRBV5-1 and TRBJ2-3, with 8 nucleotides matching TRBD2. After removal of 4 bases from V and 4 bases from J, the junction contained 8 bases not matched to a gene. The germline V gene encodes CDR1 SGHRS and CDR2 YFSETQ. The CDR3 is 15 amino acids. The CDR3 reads CASSPRTSPSDTQYF. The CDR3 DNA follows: TGCGCCAGCAGCCCTAGGACTAGCCCATCAGATACGCAGTATTTT.